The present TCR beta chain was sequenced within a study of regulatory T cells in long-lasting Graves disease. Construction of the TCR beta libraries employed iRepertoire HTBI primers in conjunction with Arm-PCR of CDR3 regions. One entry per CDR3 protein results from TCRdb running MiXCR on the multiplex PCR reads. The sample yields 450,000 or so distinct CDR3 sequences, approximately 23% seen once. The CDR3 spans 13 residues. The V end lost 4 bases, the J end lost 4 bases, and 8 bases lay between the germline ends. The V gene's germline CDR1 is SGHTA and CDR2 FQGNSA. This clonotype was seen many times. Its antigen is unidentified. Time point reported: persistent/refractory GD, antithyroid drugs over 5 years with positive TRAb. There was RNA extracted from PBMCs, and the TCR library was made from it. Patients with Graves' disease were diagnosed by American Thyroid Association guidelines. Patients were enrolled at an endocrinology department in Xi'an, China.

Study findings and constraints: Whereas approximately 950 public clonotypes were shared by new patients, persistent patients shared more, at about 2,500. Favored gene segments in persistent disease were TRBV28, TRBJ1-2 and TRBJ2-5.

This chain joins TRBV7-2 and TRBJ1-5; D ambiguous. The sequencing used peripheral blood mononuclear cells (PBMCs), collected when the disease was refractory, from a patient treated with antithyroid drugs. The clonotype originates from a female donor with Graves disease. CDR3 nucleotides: TGTGCCAGCAGCTCCTCCTATAATCAGCCCCAGCATTTT. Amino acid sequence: CASSSSYNQPQHF. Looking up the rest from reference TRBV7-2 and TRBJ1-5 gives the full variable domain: GAGVSQSPSNKVTEKGKDVELRCDPISGHTALYWYRQSLGQGLEFLIYFQGNSAPDKSGLPSDRFSAERTGGSVSTLTIQRTQQEDSAVYLCASSSSYNQPQHFGDGTRLSIL.